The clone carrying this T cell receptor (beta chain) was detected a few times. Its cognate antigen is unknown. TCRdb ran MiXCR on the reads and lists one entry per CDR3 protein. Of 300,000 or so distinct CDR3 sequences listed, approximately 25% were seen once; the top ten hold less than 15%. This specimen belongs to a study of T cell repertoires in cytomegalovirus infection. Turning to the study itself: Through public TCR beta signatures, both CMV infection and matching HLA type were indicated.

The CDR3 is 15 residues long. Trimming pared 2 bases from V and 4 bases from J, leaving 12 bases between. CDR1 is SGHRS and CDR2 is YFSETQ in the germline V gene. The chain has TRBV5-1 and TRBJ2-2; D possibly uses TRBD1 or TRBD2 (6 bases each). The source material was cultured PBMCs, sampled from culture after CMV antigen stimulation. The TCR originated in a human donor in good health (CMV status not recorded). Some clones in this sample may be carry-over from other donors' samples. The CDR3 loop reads CASSFGGTLTGELFF. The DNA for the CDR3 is TGCGCCAGCAGCTTTGGCGGGACACTCACCGGGGAGCTGTTTTTT.